The sequence of this T cell receptor beta chain was determined in a study of response to subunit inactivated influenza vaccine. In its sample, this clonotype was seen a few times. With 4 bases clipped from V and 3 bases from J, the junction kept 4 bases outside the gene matches. CDR3 length: 16 amino acids. CDR1 SGDLS and CDR2 YYNGEE come from the germline V gene. TCRdb re-called the RT-PCR reads with MiXCR, one entry per CDR3 protein. Here the sample spans more than 450,000 distinct CDR3 sequences, 7.6% being singletons. This sequence was found in a man in his fifties or sixties who received an inactivated influenza vaccine. This chain connects TRBV9 to TRBJ2-1; 13 positions agree with TRBD2. Source: PBMCs from blood, taken around 25 months after vaccination. CDR3 nucleotides: TGTGCCAGCAGCATGGGACTAGCGGGAAACTACAATGAGCAGTTCTTC. As protein: CASSMGLAGNYNEQFF.